These 10 T cell receptor beta chains were sequenced from one sample in a study of CD8+CD57+ T cells in acquired aplastic anemia. The template for TCR beta VDJ and CDR3 sequence profiling was genomic DNA. TCRdb called the reads again in MiXCR, with one record for every CDR3 protein. The data show 200,000 to 250,000 distinct CDR3 sequences, roughly 35% seen once. Sequenced material: sorted CD4+, CD8+, or CD8+CD57+ T cells (not recorded which) from PBMCs. Receptors were obtained from a human donor in good health, serving as a control.

On this clonotype: This may be a read error: a much more frequent sequence differs by one nucleotide. No conserved phenylalanine or tryptophan ends this CDR3, so it is likely a read error. The genes are TRBV12-3 or TRBV12-4 and TRBJ2-7, with D perhaps TRBD2 (5 bases). The CDR3 loop spans 14 amino acids. Between the trimmed V and J ends, which lost 4 bases and 4 bases, there was a span of 14 bases. CDR3 sequence (DNA): TGTGCCAGCAGTTCCGGACTCGGACCTTACGAGCAGTACCTC. Its protein is CASSSGLGPYEQYL.

This clonotype was recorded at least ten times. The chain has TRBV5-4 and TRBJ1-2; 11 nucleotides match TRBD1. The CDR3 totals 18 residues. V shed 3 bases, J shed 3 bases, and the junction held 13 bases outside the gene matches. CDR1 and CDR2 (germline): SGHNT, YYREEE (reference sequence). The DNA of the CDR3 is TGTGCCAGCAGCTCGCGACTCGGACAGGGGGCTAGGGACTATGGCTACACCTTC. The encoded protein is CASSSRLGQGARDYGYTF.

As concerns this clonotype: With a much larger clone just one base away, this may be a read error. This chain joins TRBV5-1 and TRBJ2-7; 7 bases align to TRBD1. Germline V CDR1 and CDR2: SGHRS, YFSETQ. The CDR3 consists of 15 residues. V lost 7 bases, J lost 2 bases, and 12 bases stayed unmatched. The CDR3 loop is CASQPLTGQPYEQYF. CDR3 in DNA: TGCGCCAGCCAACCTCTGACAGGGCAGCCCTACGAGCAGTACTTC.

Concerning this clonotype: Possible read error: a much larger clone is one base away. The chain is built from TRBV14 and TRBJ1-2, with D unresolved. Germline V gives CDR1 SGHDN, CDR2 FVKESK. This CDR3 is 14 amino acids long. CDR3 amino acids: CPSSQVGSYYGYTF. CDR3 DNA sequence: TGTCCCAGCAGCCAAGTTGGCAGTTACTATGGCTACACCTTC.

V usage is TRBV2 and J usage is TRBJ2-7; D tentatively fits TRBD1 or TRBD2 (6 bases each). CDR3 size: 14 residues. The germline gives CDR1 SNHLY, CDR2 FYNNEI. V was shortened by 6 bases and J by 2 bases, with 14 bases between the two germline ends. CDR3 DNA: TGTGCCAGCAGAACAGTGGGGGGCCCCTACGAGCAGTACTTC. This translates into CASRTVGGPYEQYF.

This clonotype appeared many times. The chain uses TRBV6-5 and TRBJ2-7, with TRBD1 identical over 7 bases. Losses at the gene ends were 6 bases for V and 2 bases for J; bases not matched to a gene: 10. The CDR3 loop spans 15 amino acids. Germline V gives CDR1 MNHEY, CDR2 SVGAGI. Here the CDR3 reads CASSDPRGRTYEQYF. The DNA for the CDR3 is TGTGCCAGCAGCGACCCCAGGGGGAGAACCTACGAGCAGTACTTC.

This clonotype was seen only a few times. The chain couples TRBV12-3 or TRBV12-4 to TRBJ1-2; 8 bases line up with TRBD1. The CDR3 has 14 amino acids. Unmatched junction bases numbered 8, after V lost 4 bases and J lost 7 bases. The CDR3 DNA sequence: TGTGCCAGCAGTTACGGACAGGGAAGCGGTGGCTACACCTTC. This codes for CASSYGQGSGGYTF.

This clonotype has at least ten counts. This chain connects TRBV7-8 to TRBJ1-2; 11 bases line up with TRBD1. Germline V gene sequence: CDR1 SGHVS, CDR2 FQNEAQ. The CDR3 loop spans 14 amino acids. The V segment lost 10 bases and the J segment 3 bases; nucleotides outside the gene matches: 7. CDR3 in DNA: TGTGCCACCCACCGGACAGGGGGCGACTATGGCTACACCTTC. This encodes CATHRTGGDYGYTF.

This clonotype was counted at least ten times. This rearrangement joins TRBV2 to TRBJ2-5; D gene unclear. CDR3 size: 14 residues. Germline-derived CDR1 and CDR2 are SNHLY and FYNNEI. Trimming shortened V by 2 bases and J by 5 bases, and 12 bases separated the two germline ends. CDR3 in DNA: TGTGCCAGCAGTGAATTGGCTTCTCCGGAGACCCAGTACTTC. It yields the protein CASSELASPETQYF.

This clonotype was counted at least ten times. The V gene is TRBV7-6, the J gene TRBJ1-2, with TRBD1 matching over 8 bases. The trim removed 5 bases at V and 1 base at J, leaving 3 bases unmatched. The CDR3 contains 14 residues. CDR1 and CDR2 from the germline V gene are SGHVS and FNYEAQ. CDR3 in DNA: TGTGCCAGCAGCGTACAGGGGGGTAACTATGGCTACACCTTC. Translating it yields CASSVQGGNYGYTF.